The entry below describes one T cell receptor beta chain. Which antigen it targets is not known. There are no base qualities to consult, and no much larger clone falls within one base. The record originates from a study of blood T cell repertoires in COVID-19 (dated by TCRdb to the early 2020s). Concerning the study at large: The collaborator samples originated in the United States, Italy and Spain and spanned the acute and convalescent phases of COVID-19. The repertoires were released in a freely available public database intended as a resource for research on the immune response to SARS-CoV-2. Samples came from the ongoing ImmuneRACE study (first 160 participants) plus 1,254 subjects from 6 global collaborators. Sample metadata almost always included a de-identified subject ID, COVID-19 status, age in years and sex. Deeply sampled blood TCRbeta repertoires from subjects exposed to, actively infected with, or recovered from COVID-19 were included in the dataset. HLA class I and class II types, where available, came from metadata supplied by the sample provider rather than from assay-based typing. The prospective study material was composed of cDNA or gDNA derived from T cells, B-cell-depleted T cells, or PBMCs. Study-wide findings and limitations: How much clinical and demographic metadata was included differed by source and by participant, and the metadata was provided uncurated.

The collaborating institutions used their own protocols to collect whole blood in K2EDTA tubes. For TCRbeta analysis, collaborators shipped samples as frozen whole blood, isolated PBMCs, or DNA extracted from either of those sample types. TCRbeta CDR3 regions were amplified from genomic DNA by means of the immunoSEQ Assay, a bias-controlled multiplex PCR. The paper's data handling went like this. Within the assay, amplification of reference gene primers was used to estimate how many nucleated cells each sample contained. Sequence reads were collapsed and filtered to measure the absolute abundance of every unique TCRbeta CDR3 rearrangement. For each sample, productive Simpson clonality was calculated as the square root of Simpson's diversity index over productive rearrangements. TCRdb provides this immuneACCESS table in a form limited to in-frame rearrangements. Some clones are lacking; in checked studies, under half of them reflect an unresolved V gene, and why the rest are absent is not known. That table furnishes V, J and clone size, whereas the DNA furnished D and trimming. For this sample the table gives about 81,000 clones, of which approximately 80% were detected only once. Together, the top ten hold under 15% of the sample.

CDR1 and CDR2, per the germline V gene (reference sequence), are LGHDT and YNNKEL. CDR3 length: 14 amino acids, cysteine to phenylalanine. CDR3 DNA is the only sequence kept; it has 42 bases, read in frame from the first base. Relative to germline, V is 2 bases shorter and J is 0 bases shorter, with 8 bases between their ends. This TCR was recovered from a human donor in a cohort sampled during active COVID-19. The V and J genes are TRBV3-1 (or the pseudogene TRBV3-2) and TRBJ2-7; there is no confident call for the D gene. Input material: peripheral blood. The DNA sequence is as follows: TGTGCCAGCAGCCAAATGCAGGCCTCCTACGAGCAGTACTTC. Translated, this gives CASSQMQASYEQYF.